This T cell receptor (beta chain) emerged from a study of blood T cell repertoires in COVID-19 (dated by TCRdb to 2019 to 2021). Turning to the overall study: Collaborator samples came from the United States, Italy and Spain and covered acute and convalescent phases of COVID-19. The prospective study material was composed of cDNA or gDNA derived from T cells, B-cell-depleted T cells, or PBMCs. Subjects who had been exposed to COVID-19, were actively infected with it, or had recovered from it provided the deeply sampled blood TCRbeta repertoires that made up the dataset. The repertoires were released in a freely available public database intended as a resource for research on the immune response to SARS-CoV-2. The samples were drawn from the first 160 participants of the ongoing ImmuneRACE study and from over 950 subjects provided by 6 global collaborators. The sample metadata nearly always contained a de-identified subject ID, COVID-19 status, age in years and sex. Where HLA class I and class II types were available, the types were taken from metadata supplied by the sample provider, not from assay-based typing. On the study overall, not on this receptor specifically: Clinical and demographic metadata were provided uncurated, with the amount varying by source and participant.

As to this clone: Its antigen is unknown. Per-base qualities were not stored, and no clone one base away is much larger.

The germline ends are 14 bases apart after V is trimmed by 0 bases and J by 3 bases. CDR1 and CDR2 are drawn from the germline V gene: KGHSH, LQKENI. The CDR3, from cysteine to phenylalanine, totals 16 residues. The only DNA kept is the CDR3, 48 bases in frame from the first base. TCRbeta CDR3 regions were amplified from genomic DNA using the immunoSEQ Assay, a bias-controlled multiplex PCR. The authors processed their data as follows. Within the assay, amplification of reference gene primers was used to estimate how many nucleated cells each sample contained. Sequence reads were collapsed and filtered to measure the absolute abundance of every unique TCRbeta CDR3 rearrangement. For each sample, productive Simpson clonality was calculated as the square root of Simpson's diversity index across productive rearrangements. The clones in this table, taken by TCRdb from immuneACCESS, are in-frame only. Not every clone is retained; where verified, under half of the shortfall comes from an unresolved V gene, and the cause of the rest is unknown. V, J and clone size reflect that table, while D and trimming were determined from the DNA. For this sample the table gives about 130,000 clones, of which around 88% were detected only once. About a tenth of the sample lies in the top ten.

Each collaborating institution followed its own protocols to collect whole blood in K2EDTA tubes. For TCRbeta analysis, collaborators shipped samples as frozen whole blood, isolated PBMCs, or DNA extracted from either of those sample types. The sequence derives from a middle-aged man with acute or convalescent COVID-19. The V and J segments used are TRBV18 and TRBJ1-2, with TRBD1 tentatively as D gene (5 bases match). The sample comprised peripheral blood. The CDR3 region reads CASSPPGLRGDYGYTF. DNA sequence: TGTGCCAGCTCACCACCGGGTTTAAGGGGCGACTATGGCTACACCTTC. The CDR3, completed at both ends by the reference TRBV18 and TRBJ1-2 genes, gives the full variable domain NAGVMQNPRHLVRRRGQEARLRCSPMKGHSHVYWYRQLPEEGLKFMVYLQKENIIDESGMPKERFSAEFPKEGPSILRIQQVVRGDSAAYFCASSPPGLRGDYGYTFGSGTRLTVV.